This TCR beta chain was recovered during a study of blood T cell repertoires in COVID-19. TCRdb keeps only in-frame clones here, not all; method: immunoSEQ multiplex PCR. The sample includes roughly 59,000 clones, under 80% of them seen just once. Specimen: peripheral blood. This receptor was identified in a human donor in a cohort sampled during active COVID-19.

The CDR3, as DNA: TGTGCCAGCAGCTCCTTAGGCTACACCTTC. It yields the protein CASSSLGYTF. The J gene is TRBJ1-2, the V gene TRBV7-9; D remains unclear. Germline V gene lookup returns CDR1 SEHNR and CDR2 FQNEAQ (reference sequence). This CDR3 has 10 residues. Trimming cost V 4 bases and J 8 bases, with 5 bases left between them.